This T cell receptor (beta chain) was sequenced for a study of cytomegalovirus exposure and HLA in healthy donors. General observations from the study: A cluster of highly shared sequence variants was likely a sequencing artifact. The Asian-associated ancestry cluster reportedly had fewer N-insertions than the approximately 650-donor mean in a later analysis.

CDR3 length: 15 amino acids. Germline CDR1 reads MNHEY; CDR2 reads SVGAGI. With 6 bases removed from V and 4 bases from J, the gap between germline ends came to 16 bases. This clone appeared a single time. What it binds is not known. Both 60 Vbeta primers and 13 Jbeta primers went into the PCR. Data came from immunoSEQ multiplex PCR; TCRdb stores just in-frame clones and leaves some out. The table includes under 150,000 clones, 79% detected once. The sequenced sample consisted of PBMCs. This chain uses TRBV6-5 with TRBJ2-4, with D unclear. This TCR was recovered from a male donor in good health and CMV-seronegative. CDR3 sequence reads: CASSHRDPRKNIQYF. CDR3 nucleotides: TGTGCCAGCAGCCACAGAGACCCGAGAAAAAACATTCAGTACTTC.